This paragraph reports one T cell receptor (beta chain). Antigen: not known. Generated by immunoSEQ multiplex PCR, the TCRdb table keeps only in-frame clones and is missing some. Counted here are fewer than 75,000 clones, less than 95% occurring once; the ten biggest clones make up about 1.9%. The data were taken from a study of cytomegalovirus exposure and HLA in healthy donors. On the study more broadly: The 100 to 150 validation repertoires and the roughly 690 first-cohort repertoires shared a platform, a later analysis reported. Points from the study as a whole: The study labeled fewer than 200 TCR beta chains cytomegalovirus-associated.

The sequence was obtained from a young woman in good health and CMV-seropositive. Sequenced: PBMCs.

CDR3 nucleotide sequence: TGTGCCAGCTCACCAGCGGGGAAGCGCTCACCCCTCCACTTT. Its translation is CASSPAGKRSPLHF. The V call is TRBV18, the J call TRBJ1-6; D remains ambiguous. Deletions cut 2 bases from V and 10 bases from J, with 12 bases between. CDR3 length: 14 residues. CDR1 is KGHSH and CDR2 is LQKENI in the germline V gene.